Below, 26 T cell receptor beta chains from the same sample are listed, as sequenced in a study of early T cells in non-severe SARS-CoV-2 infection listed by TCRdb under 2021. Library construction relied on 5' RACE. TCRdb records NextSeq 500 as the sequencer. TCRdb passed the public sequencing reads through fastp at Q25 and MiXCR, retaining productive beta sequences. Rows merge per CDR3 protein into single entries with the most common DNA and genes. Present in this sample are roughly 46,000 distinct CDR3 sequences, around a tenth of which were seen just once. The ten largest clones capture roughly 5.7% of the sample. Sequenced here: whole blood, sampled at baseline. The source of these receptors is an adult who was a healthcare worker with PCR-confirmed SARS-CoV-2 infection or an uninfected control (not recorded which).

The rearrangement joins TRBV24-1 to TRBJ2-1; 9 positions match TRBD1. Germline CDR1 KGHDR, CDR2 SFDVKD. The V gene end was trimmed by 4 bases and the J gene end by 7 bases; junction bases not matched to a gene: 13. The length of the CDR3 is 17 residues. The CDR3 loop is CATSDPRDRVGRNEQFF. Written as DNA, the CDR3 is TGTGCCACCAGTGACCCCCGGGACAGGGTGGGTCGGAATGAGCAGTTCTTC.

This clonotype was recorded at least ten times. The chain uses TRBV25-1 and TRBJ2-6; D not resolved. This CDR3 has 16 amino acids. Trimming took 2 bases from V and 0 from J, leaving 8 bases between them. Per the germline V gene, CDR1 is MGHDK and CDR2 is SYGVNS. CDR3 residues: CASSEGRPSGANVLTF. The CDR3 coding sequence is TGTGCCAGCAGTGAAGGGCGGCCCTCTGGGGCCAACGTCCTGACTTTC.

V usage is TRBV7-9 and J usage is TRBJ2-3; the D is unclear. V was shortened by 4 bases and J by 2 bases, with 4 bases between the two germline ends. This CDR3 region has 12 residues. Germline V CDR1 and CDR2: SEHNR, FQNEAQ (reference sequence). CDR3 sequence reads: CASSYVTDTQYF. The CDR3 coding sequence is TGTGCCAGCAGCTATGTCACAGATACGCAGTATTTT.

This clonotype occurred many times. One junction end disagrees with the germline gene, perhaps due to a read error. DNA of the CDR3: TGCAGTGTTGAGGGACAGGGGCGCTTTTTC. Protein sequence: CSVEGQGRFF. The chain links TRBV20-1 to TRBJ1-2, with 10 bases that match TRBD1. The CDR3 covers 10 residues. Germline CDR1 reads DFQATT; CDR2 reads SNEGSKA (reference sequence).

The V and J genes are TRBV10-3 and TRBJ2-1; 10 positions agree with TRBD1. The V and J ends lost 6 bases and 8 bases, in that order; junction bases with no gene match: 7. The CDR3 has 14 amino acids. From germline, CDR1 is ENHRY and CDR2 SYGVKD. Here the CDR3 reads CAISDRGRGDEQFF. DNA of the CDR3: TGTGCCATCAGCGACAGGGGGCGCGGCGATGAGCAGTTCTTC.

This clonotype came up a few times. The chain couples TRBV12-3 or TRBV12-4 to TRBJ2-7; possibly TRBD1 or TRBD2 for D (6 bases each). With 5 bases removed from V and 0 bases from J, the gap between germline ends came to 14 bases. CDR3 length equals 15 residues. CDR3 protein: CASSPEGGNSYEQYF. CDR3 in DNA: TGTGCCAGCAGTCCTGAGGGGGGTAACTCCTACGAGCAGTACTTC.

This clonotype was counted between two and nine times. At one of its ends the junction is not consistent with the germline gene, which may arise from a read error. This sequence joins TRBV6-6 and TRBJ2-7; D not certain. Germline V gives CDR1 MNHNY, CDR2 SVGAGI (reference sequence). The CDR3 sequence is 12 residues long. The CDR3 loop reads CASSSPSHEQYF. The CDR3 nucleotides read TGTGCCAGCAGTTCCCCCTCCCACGAGCAGTACTTC.

Regarding this clonotype: A single base separates this from a much larger clone, so it may be a read error. The rearrangement joins TRBV3-1 to TRBJ2-7, with D hard to call. The CDR3 has 15 amino acids. Germline V gives CDR1 LGHDT, CDR2 YNNKEL (reference sequence). The ends were cut back, 5 bases at V and 2 bases at J, with 16 bases in the middle. CDR3 amino acids: CASSITVIGPYEQYF. The CDR3 DNA sequence: TGTGCCAGCAGCATAACGGTCATTGGGCCCTACGAGCAGTACTTC.

This clonotype came up a few times. V is TRBV3-1 and J is TRBJ1-5, with unresolved D. Germline CDR1 LGHDT, CDR2 YNNKEL (reference sequence). The CDR3 spans 15 residues. V was cut by 0 bases and J by 4 bases, with 10 bases left in between. CDR3 sequence reads: CASSQDGTVNQPQHF. In nucleotides, the CDR3 is TGTGCCAGCAGCCAAGACGGCACAGTAAATCAGCCCCAGCATTTT.

This clonotype was seen repeatedly, ten times or more. The gene calls are TRBV29-1 and TRBJ2-5, with TRBD1 matching over 7 bases. The CDR3 has 13 amino acids. Germline V gene lookup returns CDR1 SQVTM and CDR2 ANQGSEA. V lost 7 bases, J lost 4 bases, and 9 bases stayed unmatched. CDR3 nucleotides: TGCAGCGGGGGTGACAGGGTCGGAGAGACCCAGTACTTC. This translates into CSGGDRVGETQYF.

This clonotype was seen a handful of times. The V gene is TRBV9, the J gene TRBJ2-3; D ambiguous. This CDR3 spans 13 amino acids. The germline CDR1 and CDR2 sequences are SGDLS and YYNGEE. Trimming pared 0 bases from V and 3 bases from J, leaving 5 bases between. CDR3 coding DNA: TGTGCCAGCAGCGTAGAGGGAACAGATACGCAGTATTTT. Translation gives CASSVEGTDTQYF. Supplemented by reference TRBV9 and TRBJ2-3, the full variable domain reads DSGVTQTPKHLITATGQRVTLRCSPRSGDLSVYWYQQSLDQGLQFLIQYYNGEERAKGNILERFSAQQFPDLHSELNLSSLELGDSALYFCASSVEGTDTQYFGPGTRLTVL.

V is TRBV20-1 and J is TRBJ2-5, with D perhaps matching TRBD1 (6 bases). The CDR3 sequence is 13 residues long. The V gene lost 6 bases and the J gene lost 4 bases, with 15 bases spanning the gap. CDR1 DFQATT and CDR2 SNEGSKA come from the germline V gene (reference sequence). CDR3 in DNA: TGCAGTGCGCCGACAGGAATAATAGAGACCCAGTACTTC. It is translated as CSAPTGIIETQYF.

The table lists this clonotype with a few counts. The chain carries TRBV20-1 and TRBJ1-1, with D possibly being TRBD1 (5 bases). Trimming left V 5 bases short and J 7 bases short, with 14 bases between. The CDR3 spans 12 residues. Germline CDR1 DFQATT, CDR2 SNEGSKA (reference sequence). CDR3: CSAARDGNEAFF. The CDR3 DNA reads TGCAGTGCTGCTCGGGACGGTAATGAAGCTTTCTTT.

This clonotype was seen ten or more times. The CDR3 nucleotides read TGTGCCAGCAGCAGCACAGGGTTCGCTGGATACGAGCAGTACTTC. Translation: CASSSTGFAGYEQYF. The chain links TRBV27 to TRBJ2-7, with D perhaps TRBD1 (6 bases). This CDR3 has 15 residues. V was pared by 6 bases and J by 4 bases, with 19 bases between. CDR1 is MNHEY and CDR2 is SMNVEV in the germline V gene (reference sequence).

This clonotype was seen a few times. The chain has TRBV18 and TRBJ1-1; 7 bases line up with TRBD1. After removal of 0 bases from V and 4 bases from J, the junction contained 8 bases not matched to a gene. The germline gives CDR1 KGHSH, CDR2 LQKENI. The CDR3 covers 16 residues. The CDR3 protein is CASSPPRQGVFTEAFF. DNA for the CDR3: TGTGCCAGCTCACCACCTAGGCAGGGGGTTTTCACTGAAGCTTTCTTT.

This clonotype appeared a few times. The chain joins TRBV7-2 to TRBJ2-3; 10 nucleotides agree with TRBD2. The germline V gene has CDR1 SGHTA and CDR2 FQGNSA. This CDR3 is built from 17 residues. V gave up 0 bases and J gave up 1 base; unmatched junction bases: 4. This CDR3 is CASSLALTSGGTDTQYF. The CDR3, as DNA: TGTGCCAGCAGCTTAGCGCTCACTAGCGGGGGCACAGATACGCAGTATTTT.

There are many counts of this clonotype. The gene calls are TRBV3-1 and TRBJ2-7, with TRBD2 matching over 8 bases. The V and J ends lost 8 bases and 2 bases, in that order; junction bases with no gene match: 8. This CDR3 region has 14 residues. CDR1 is LGHDT and CDR2 is YNNKEL in the germline V gene (reference sequence). The CDR3, as DNA: TGTGCCAGCGAGGTAGCGGGGAGTACCTACGAGCAGTACTTC. Protein: CASEVAGSTYEQYF.

This clonotype was seen more than once but under ten times. The chain employs TRBV19 and TRBJ1-2; 7 bases line up with TRBD1. The J segment lost 3 bases and the V segment lost 5 bases, leaving 12 bases of the junction unmatched. From germline, CDR1 is LNHDA and CDR2 SQIVND (reference sequence). The CDR3 has 16 amino acids. The DNA of the CDR3 is TGTGCCAGTAGTGAGGGAACAGGGGAAATAGACTATGGCTACACCTTC. Its protein product is CASSEGTGEIDYGYTF. The entire variable domain, with the rest obtained from reference TRBV19 and TRBJ1-2, is as follows: DGGITQSPKYLFRKEGQNVTLSCEQNLNHDAMYWYRQDPGQGLRLIYYSQIVNDFQKGDIAEGYSVSREKKESFPLTVTSAQKNPTAFYLCASSEGTGEIDYGYTFGSGTRLTVV.

The chain has TRBV20-1 and TRBJ2-1; perhaps D is TRBD1 or TRBD2 (5 bases each). Trimming took off 0 bases at V and 10 bases at J, with 22 bases between the two ends. Per germline, CDR1 DFQATT and CDR2 SNEGSKA (reference sequence). The CDR3 has 16 amino acids. The CDR3 sequence is CSARDYGTLPTAEQFF. CDR3 nucleotide sequence: TGCAGTGCTAGAGATTACGGGACCCTCCCGACGGCGGAGCAGTTCTTC.

This clonotype showed up many times. The chain recombines TRBV11-2 with TRBJ2-7, with 8 bases matching TRBD1. The CDR3 extends over 12 amino acids. With V trimmed by 3 bases and J by 5 bases, 0 bases remained unmatched. Germline lookup yields CDR1 SGHAT and CDR2 FQNNGV. The CDR3 region is CASSLDRDEQYF. CDR3 in DNA: TGTGCCAGCAGCTTGGACAGGGACGAGCAGTACTTC.

This clonotype was observed a few times. The chain couples TRBV15 to TRBJ2-4, with a weak D call TRBD1 (5 bases). The CDR3 is 17 amino acids. V lost 0 bases, J lost 5 bases, and 17 bases lay in between. Germline CDR1 LNHNV, CDR2 YYDKDF (reference sequence). The CDR3, as DNA: TGTGCCACCAGCAGAGACACCGCGTGGGGCCCAGAAAACATTCAGTACTTC. Translating gives CATSRDTAWGPENIQYF.

There are a few counts of this clonotype. The chain is built from TRBV5-1 and TRBJ2-5, with TRBD2 identical over 7 bases. Germline assignment: CDR1 SGHRS and CDR2 YFSETQ. V gave up 4 bases and J gave up 6 bases; unmatched junction bases: 18. The CDR3 extends over 17 amino acids. CDR3 nucleotide sequence: TGCGCCAGCAGCCCGGGGACGGGAGGAAGCTCAGCTAAGACCCAGTACTTC. It specifies CASSPGTGGSSAKTQYF.

There are many counts of this clonotype. This sequence joins TRBV18 and TRBJ2-2; D not resolved. The CDR3 totals 17 residues. V was trimmed by 1 base and J by 0 bases, leaving 12 bases between them. Looked up from germline, CDR1 is KGHSH and CDR2 is LQKENI. The CDR3: CASSPQRATTNTGELFF. The CDR3 DNA reads as TGTGCCAGCTCACCACAAAGGGCAACCACGAACACCGGGGAGCTGTTTTTT. The variable domain in full, completed from reference TRBV18 and TRBJ2-2, reads NAGVMQNPRHLVRRRGQEARLRCSPMKGHSHVYWYRQLPEEGLKFMVYLQKENIIDESGMPKERFSAEFPKEGPSILRIQQVVRGDSAAYFCASSPQRATTNTGELFFGEGSRLTVL.

This clonotype was seen at least ten times. The chain recombines TRBV29-1 with TRBJ2-1; 9 bases match TRBD2. The CDR3 length is 12 residues. The V and J ends lost 7 bases and 7 bases, in that order; junction bases with no gene match: 5. CDR1 and CDR2 from the germline V gene are SQVTM and ANQGSEA. The CDR3 here is CSGTSARNEQFF. The CDR3 DNA reads as TGCAGCGGGACTAGCGCCCGGAATGAGCAGTTCTTC.

This clonotype occurred a few times. The chain recombines TRBV3-1 with TRBJ1-5, with D possibly being TRBD1 (5 bases). Trimming left V 1 base short and J 9 bases short, with 19 bases between. This CDR3 has 16 residues. Germline CDR1 is LGHDT and CDR2 is YNNKEL (reference sequence). CDR3 loop: CASSQGLTGVDWPQHF. The CDR3 nucleotides are TGTGCCAGCAGCCAAGGACTTACAGGCGTTGATTGGCCCCAGCATTTT.

This clonotype was seen a handful of times. The rearrangement links TRBV3-1 to TRBJ2-3, with D possibly matching TRBD1 (6 bases). The CDR3 runs 16 residues. Germline values: CDR1 LGHDT, CDR2 YNNKEL (reference sequence). Trimming shortened V by 4 bases and J by 4 bases, and 18 bases separated the two germline ends. In nucleotides, the CDR3 is TGTGCCAGCAGCCCTCCGGGGACACATTCGGCAGATACGCAGTATTTT. Translating it yields CASSPPGTHSADTQYF.